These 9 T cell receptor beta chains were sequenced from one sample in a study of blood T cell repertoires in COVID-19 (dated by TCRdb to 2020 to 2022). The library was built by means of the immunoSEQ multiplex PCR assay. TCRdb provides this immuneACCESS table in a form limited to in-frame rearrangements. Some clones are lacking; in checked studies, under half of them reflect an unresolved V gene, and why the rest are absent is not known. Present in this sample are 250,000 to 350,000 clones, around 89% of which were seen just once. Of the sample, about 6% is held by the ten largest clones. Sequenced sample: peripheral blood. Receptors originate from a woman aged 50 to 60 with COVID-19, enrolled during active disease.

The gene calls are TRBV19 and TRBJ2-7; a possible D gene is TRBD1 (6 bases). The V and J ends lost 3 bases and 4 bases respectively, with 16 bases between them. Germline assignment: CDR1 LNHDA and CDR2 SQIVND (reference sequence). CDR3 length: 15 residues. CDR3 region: CASSIRGWQGYEQYF. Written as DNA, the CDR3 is TGTGCCAGTAGTATCCGAGGGTGGCAGGGGTACGAGCAGTACTTC.

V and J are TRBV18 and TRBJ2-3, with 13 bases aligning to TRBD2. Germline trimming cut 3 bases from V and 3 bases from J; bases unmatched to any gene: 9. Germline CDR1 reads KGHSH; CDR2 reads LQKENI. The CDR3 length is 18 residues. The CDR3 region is CASSPQPGLAGTTDTQYF. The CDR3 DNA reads TGTGCCAGCTCACCGCAGCCGGGACTAGCGGGAACGACAGATACGCAGTATTTT.

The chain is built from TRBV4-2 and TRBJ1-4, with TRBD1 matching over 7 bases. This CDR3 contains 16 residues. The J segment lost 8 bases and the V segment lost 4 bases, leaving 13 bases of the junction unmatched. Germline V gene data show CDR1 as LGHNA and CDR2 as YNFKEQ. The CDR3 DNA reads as TGTGCCAGCAGCCCGGCTTATGACAGGGAAGGCGAAAAACTGTTTTTT. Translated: CASSPAYDREGEKLFF.

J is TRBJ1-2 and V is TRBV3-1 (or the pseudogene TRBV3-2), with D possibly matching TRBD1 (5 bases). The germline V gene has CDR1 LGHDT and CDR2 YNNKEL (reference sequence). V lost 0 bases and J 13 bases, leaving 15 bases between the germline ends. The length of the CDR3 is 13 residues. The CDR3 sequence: CASSQDLSGSGTF. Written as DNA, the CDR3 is TGTGCCAGCAGCCAAGATCTGTCAGGGTCGGGCACCTTC.

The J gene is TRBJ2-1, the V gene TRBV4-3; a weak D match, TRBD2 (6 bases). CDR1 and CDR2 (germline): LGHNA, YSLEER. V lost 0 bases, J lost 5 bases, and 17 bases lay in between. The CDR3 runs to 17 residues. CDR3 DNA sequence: TGCGCCAGCAGCCAAGATGGGGTCGGGACTGCCAACAATGAGCAGTTCTTC. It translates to CASSQDGVGTANNEQFF.

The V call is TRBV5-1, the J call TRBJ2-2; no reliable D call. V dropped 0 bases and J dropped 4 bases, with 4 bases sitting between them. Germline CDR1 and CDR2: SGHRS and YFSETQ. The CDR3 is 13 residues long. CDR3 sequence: CASSLVVTGELFF. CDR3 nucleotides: TGCGCCAGCAGCTTGGTAGTCACCGGGGAGCTGTTTTTT.

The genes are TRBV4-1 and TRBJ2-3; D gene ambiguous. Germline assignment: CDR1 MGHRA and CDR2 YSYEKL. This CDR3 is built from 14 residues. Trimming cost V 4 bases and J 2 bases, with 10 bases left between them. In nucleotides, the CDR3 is TGCGCCAGCAGCCCCAACTCCCCCACAGATACGCAGTATTTT. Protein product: CASSPNSPTDTQYF.

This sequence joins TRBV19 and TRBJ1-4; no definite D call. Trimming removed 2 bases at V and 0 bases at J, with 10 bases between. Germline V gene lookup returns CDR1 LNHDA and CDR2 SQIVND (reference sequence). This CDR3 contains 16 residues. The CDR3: CASSITPVATNEKLFF. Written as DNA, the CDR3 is TGTGCCAGTAGTATAACGCCAGTTGCAACTAATGAAAAACTGTTTTTT.

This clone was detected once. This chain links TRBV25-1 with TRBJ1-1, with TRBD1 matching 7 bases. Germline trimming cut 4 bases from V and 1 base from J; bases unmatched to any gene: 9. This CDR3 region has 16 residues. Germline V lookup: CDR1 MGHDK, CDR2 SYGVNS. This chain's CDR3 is CASSGGQVSWNTEAFF. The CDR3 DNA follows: TGTGCCAGCAGTGGAGGACAGGTCTCCTGGAACACTGAAGCTTTCTTT. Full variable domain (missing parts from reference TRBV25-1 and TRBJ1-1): EADIYQTPRYLVIGTGKKITLECSQTMGHDKMYWYQQDPGMELHLIHYSYGVNSTEKGDLSSESTVSRIRTEHFPLTLESARPSHTSQYLCASSGGQVSWNTEAFFGQGTRLTVV.